This TCR beta chain was profiled in a study of shared clonotypes between healthy human individuals. Study-wide background: CD4 naive cells filled three plates per donor, CD4 memory three, CD8 naive two and CD8 memory one. Points from the study as a whole: Rarefaction exposed incomplete sorted-subset sequencing despite large depth. Estimated richness values were generally larger in naive subsets than in memory subsets. All-four-donor shared clonotypes had higher generation probabilities than non-shared clonotypes did.

This CDR3 is 15 amino acids long. The V and J ends lost 6 bases and 0 bases respectively, with 12 bases between them. In germline, CDR1 is LNHDA, CDR2 SQIVND (reference sequence). The data were produced by immunoSEQ multiplex PCR, yet TCRdb's version contains in-frame clones alone and is incomplete. This table has roughly 650,000 clones, less than 98% appearing once. This clone was seen a single time. Antigen specificity is unknown. This sequence was found in a woman aged 30 to 39 in good health. This chain uses TRBV19 with TRBJ2-1; D not certain. The material sequenced was naive CD4+ T cells sorted from blood. The sample's subset: CD45RA+ positively selected. CDR3 loop: CASSLGGSSYNEQFF. CDR3 DNA: TGTGCCAGTAGCCTAGGCGGAAGCTCCTACAATGAGCAGTTCTTC.